This is a list of T cell receptor beta chains from one sample in a study of T cells after yellow fever vaccination. TCRdb reprocessed the 5' RACE reads via MiXCR and lists one record per CDR3 protein. The data show around 360,000 distinct CDR3 sequences, with 9.5% to 13% seen just once and more than 15% held by the top ten. The sequencing used PBMCs, collected on the day of the first yellow fever vaccination. The receptors shown here come from a man aged 18 to 35 who received the YFV17D yellow fever vaccine. Both conserved end residues are part of each CDR3. Fields, in order: V gene, J gene, D gene, clone size, CDR3 DNA, CDR3 protein. D genes are given only for firm matches. Size is omitted from some rows. Given values are once, few, many or a class for expanded clones.

V: TRBV9
J: TRBJ2-1
D: TRBD2
size: .
DNA: TGTGCCAGCAGCGCCACTAGCGGGGGGGCCTACAATGAGCAGTTCTTC
CDR3: CASSATSGGAYNEQFF

V: TRBV12-3/TRBV12-4
J: TRBJ1-1
D: .
size: few
DNA: TGTGCCAGCAGCCAACAGTTAAACACTGAAGCTTTCTTT
CDR3: CASSQQLNTEAFF

V: TRBV5-4
J: TRBJ1-2
D: .
size: .
DNA: TGTGCCAGCAGCCTCGTGGATAACTATGGCTACACCTTC
CDR3: CASSLVDNYGYTF

V: TRBV11-2
J: TRBJ2-6
D: .
size: few
DNA: TGTGCCAGCAGCTTTTCCCCCGGGGCCAACGTCCTGACTTTC
CDR3: CASSFSPGANVLTF

V: TRBV25-1
J: TRBJ1-4
D: TRBD1
size: .
DNA: TGTGCCAGCGGGTGGGACAGGGGACTGTTTTTT
CDR3: CASGWDRGLFF

V: TRBV30
J: TRBJ1-2
D: .
size: .
DNA: TGTGCCGGGTTAGAAATCTACGGCTACACCTTC
CDR3: CAGLEIYGYTF

V: TRBV5-1
J: TRBJ2-1
D: .
size: .
DNA: TGCGCCAGCAGTCTAGAGGGGGGGGGGCAGTTCTTC
CDR3: CASSLEGGGQFF

V: TRBV7-9
J: TRBJ1-6
D: TRBD1
size: few
DNA: TGTGCCAGCAGGCGACAGGGAGAATCACCCCTCCACTTT
CDR3: CASRRQGESPLHF

V: TRBV4-3
J: TRBJ2-7
D: .
size: .
DNA: TGCGCCAGCAGCCAAGATAAGGTTTCCTACGAGCAGTACTTC
CDR3: CASSQDKVSYEQYF

V: TRBV29-1
J: TRBJ1-2
D: TRBD1
size: .
DNA: TGCAGCGCTCACCAGGACAGGGGGGGCTACACCTTC
CDR3: CSAHQDRGGYTF

V: TRBV24-1
J: TRBJ2-1
D: TRBD2
size: many
DNA: TGTGCCACCAGTGATCCCGGACTAGCGGGTGATGAGCAGTTCTTC
CDR3: CATSDPGLAGDEQFF

V: TRBV2
J: TRBJ1-5
D: .
size: few
DNA: TGTGCCAGCGTCCGGGGGAGCAATCAGCCCCAGCATTTT
CDR3: CASVRGSNQPQHF

V: TRBV20-1
J: TRBJ2-7
D: TRBD2
size: many
DNA: TGCAGTGCTCCACGGGGTTGGGGGGGGAGCTCCTACGAGCAGTACTTC
CDR3: CSAPRGWGGSSYEQYF

V: TRBV6-1
J: TRBJ2-1
D: .
size: .
DNA: TGTGCCAGCAGACCTGATGATGGCCACAATGAGCAGTTCTTC
CDR3: CASRPDDGHNEQFF

V: TRBV7-9
J: TRBJ1-6
D: .
size: .
DNA: TGTGCCAGCAGCTTAAGTCCAGCCCTCACCCTCCACTTT
CDR3: CASSLSPALTLHF

V: TRBV5-1
J: TRBJ2-7
D: .
size: many
DNA: TGCGCCAGCAGCTTCGGGATCTCCTACGAGCAGTACTTC
CDR3: CASSFGISYEQYF

V: TRBV5-1
J: TRBJ1-2
D: TRBD1
size: .
DNA: TGCGCCAGCAGCTTGACTGGGACAGGGGGAGGCTACACCTTC
CDR3: CASSLTGTGGGYTF

V: TRBV29-1
J: TRBJ2-2
D: .
size: few
DNA: TGCAGCGTTTCTCGACACGGGGCCGGCACCGGGGAGCTGTTTTTT
CDR3: CSVSRHGAGTGELFF

V: TRBV4-1
J: TRBJ1-4
D: TRBD1
size: few
DNA: TGCGCCAGCAGCCAAGATTGGGGACAGGGGGATGAAAAACTGTTTTTT
CDR3: CASSQDWGQGDEKLFF

V: TRBV9
J: TRBJ2-1
D: TRBD1
size: few
DNA: TGTGCCAGCAGCGTTACAGGGGGCTACAAGCAGTTCTTC
CDR3: CASSVTGGYKQFF

V: TRBV3-1
J: TRBJ2-3
D: .
size: many
DNA: TGTGCCAGCAGCCTTTCTGCAGATACGCAGTATTTT
CDR3: CASSLSADTQYF

V: TRBV4-3
J: TRBJ1-2
D: .
size: .
DNA: TGCGCCAGCAGCCAAGATGGCCTTGGGAGCGGCTACACCTTC
CDR3: CASSQDGLGSGYTF

V: TRBV9
J: TRBJ2-1
D: .
size: few
DNA: TGTGCCAGCAGCAGGGGACCGAACAATGAGCAGTTCTTC
CDR3: CASSRGPNNEQFF

V: TRBV5-1
J: TRBJ1-2
D: .
size: .
DNA: TGCGCCAGCAGCCCCTGGGTGCTGAACTATGGCTACACCTTC
CDR3: CASSPWVLNYGYTF

V: TRBV6-4
J: TRBJ1-1
D: TRBD1
size: .
DNA: TGTGCCAGCAGTCACTTCGCAGGGGGCGTCACTGAAGCTTTCTTT
CDR3: CASSHFAGGVTEAFF

V: TRBV3-1
J: TRBJ2-3
D: .
size: few
DNA: TGTGCCAGCAGCCAAGAGTGGGTAGATACGCAGTATTTT
CDR3: CASSQEWVDTQYF

V: TRBV6-1
J: TRBJ2-7
D: .
size: .
DNA: TGTGCCAGCAGTCGCGCCCCGCTCTTAGGGGAGCAGTACTTC
CDR3: CASSRAPLLGEQYF

V: TRBV6-1
J: TRBJ2-1
D: TRBD2
size: .
DNA: TGTGCCAGCAGTGAATCCGGGGGGGCCTTTAATGAGCAGTTCTTC
CDR3: CASSESGGAFNEQFF

V: TRBV20-1
J: TRBJ1-1
D: TRBD1
size: .
DNA: TGCAGTGCCCAAGGGGACAGGGGATCTGAAGCTTTCTTT
CDR3: CSAQGDRGSEAFF

V: TRBV12-3/TRBV12-4
J: TRBJ2-1
D: .
size: few
DNA: TGTGCCAGCAGTTTAGCGATAAGCGAGCAGTTCTTC
CDR3: CASSLAISEQFF

V: TRBV11-2
J: TRBJ2-1
D: TRBD1
size: .
DNA: TGTGCCAGCAGCTGGGGACAGGGGGCCCCTATGGATGAGCAGTTCTTC
CDR3: CASSWGQGAPMDEQFF

V: TRBV11-1
J: TRBJ2-3
D: .
size: .
DNA: TGTGCCAGCAGCCCCCTGATATCCCCCAGGACGGAGTTCCTCCCACATGGTACGCAGTATTTT
CDR3: CASSPLISPRTEFLPHGTQYF

V: TRBV5-1
J: TRBJ1-5
D: .
size: .
DNA: TGCGCCAGCAGCTTTACGGGGGGCGATCAGCCCCAGCATTTT
CDR3: CASSFTGGDQPQHF

V: TRBV3-1
J: TRBJ1-3
D: .
size: few
DNA: TGTGCCAGCAGCCAAGATTTGGGAACTGGAAACACCATATATTTT
CDR3: CASSQDLGTGNTIYF

V: TRBV20-1
J: TRBJ2-2
D: .
size: .
DNA: TGCAGTGCTAGATCGCTCCGGGGGTCAACCGGGGAGCTGTTTTTT
CDR3: CSARSLRGSTGELFF

V: TRBV7-3
J: TRBJ2-7
D: .
size: .
DNA: TGTGCCAGCAGCTTAACTCCGAGTAACGAGCAGTACTTC
CDR3: CASSLTPSNEQYF

V: TRBV7-3
J: TRBJ2-3
D: .
size: many
DNA: TGTGCCAGCAGCTTAAACGGGGGAACAGATACGCAGTATTTT
CDR3: CASSLNGGTDTQYF

V: TRBV4-3
J: TRBJ2-1
D: .
size: .
DNA: TGCGCCAGCAGTCAGTGGGTTGACGAGTACAATGAGCAGTTCTTC
CDR3: CASSQWVDEYNEQFF

V: TRBV10-3
J: TRBJ2-7
D: .
size: .
DNA: TGTGCCATCAGTGAGAATGTCAGGGTCCTCACCGGCGAGCAGTACTTC
CDR3: CAISENVRVLTGEQYF

V: TRBV5-1
J: TRBJ1-1
D: .
size: .
DNA: TGCGCCAGCAGCTTGGCCGCGCGGGGAAGGACTGAAGCTTTCTTT
CDR3: CASSLAARGRTEAFF

V: TRBV20-1
J: TRBJ2-3
D: TRBD1
size: few
DNA: TGCAGTGCGCAAGCCCAAGGGGGCTCAAACACAGATACGCAGTATTTT
CDR3: CSAQAQGGSNTDTQYF

V: TRBV20-1
J: TRBJ1-5
D: .
size: .
DNA: TGCAGTGCTCCCGGCAGGGTTGGTCAGCCCCAGCATTTT
CDR3: CSAPGRVGQPQHF

V: TRBV12-3/TRBV12-4
J: TRBJ2-2
D: .
size: .
DNA: TGTGCCAGCAGTTCGGAGGTCGGGGGTGGCACCGGGGAGCTGTTTTTT
CDR3: CASSSEVGGGTGELFF

V: TRBV20-1
J: TRBJ2-5
D: TRBD2
size: few
DNA: TGCAGTGCTAGAGATCCGGCTAGCGGGGATAAAGAGACCCAGTACTTC
CDR3: CSARDPASGDKETQYF

V: TRBV6-2/TRBV6-3
J: TRBJ1-5
D: TRBD1
size: .
DNA: TGTGCCCACGGACAGGGGGGACAGCCCCAGCATTTT
CDR3: CAHGQGGQPQHF